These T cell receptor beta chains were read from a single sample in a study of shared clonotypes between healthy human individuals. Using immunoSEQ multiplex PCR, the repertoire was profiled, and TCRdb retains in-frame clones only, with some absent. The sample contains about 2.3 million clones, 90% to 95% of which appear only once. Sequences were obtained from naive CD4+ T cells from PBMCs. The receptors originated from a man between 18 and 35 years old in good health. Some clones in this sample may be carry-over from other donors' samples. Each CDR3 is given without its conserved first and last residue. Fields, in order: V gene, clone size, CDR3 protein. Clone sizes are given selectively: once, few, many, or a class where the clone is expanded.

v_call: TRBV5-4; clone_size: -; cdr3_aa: ASSLDRGNTEAF
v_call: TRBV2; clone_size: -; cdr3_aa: ASSARAVANTGELF
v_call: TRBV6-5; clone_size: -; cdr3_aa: ASGSKEFYNEQF
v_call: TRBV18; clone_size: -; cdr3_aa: ASSPGGSRHYEQY
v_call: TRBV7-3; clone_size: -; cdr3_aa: ASSPTTNTGELF
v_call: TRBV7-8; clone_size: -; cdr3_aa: ASSLTGGQPQH
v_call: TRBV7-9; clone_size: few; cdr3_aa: ASSLFLGRGYT
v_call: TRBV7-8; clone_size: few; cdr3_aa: ASTAGTAVQPQH
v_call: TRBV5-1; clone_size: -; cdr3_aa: ASSLGSANTGELF
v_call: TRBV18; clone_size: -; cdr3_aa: ASSLQRISGNTIY
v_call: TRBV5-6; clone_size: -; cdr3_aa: ASSSGTTETQY
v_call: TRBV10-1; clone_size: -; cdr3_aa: ASSEGNPGSGNTIY
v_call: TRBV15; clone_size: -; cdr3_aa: ATRRDLGASGRDYNEQF
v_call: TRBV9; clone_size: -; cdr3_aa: ASSFSPQGAGANVLT